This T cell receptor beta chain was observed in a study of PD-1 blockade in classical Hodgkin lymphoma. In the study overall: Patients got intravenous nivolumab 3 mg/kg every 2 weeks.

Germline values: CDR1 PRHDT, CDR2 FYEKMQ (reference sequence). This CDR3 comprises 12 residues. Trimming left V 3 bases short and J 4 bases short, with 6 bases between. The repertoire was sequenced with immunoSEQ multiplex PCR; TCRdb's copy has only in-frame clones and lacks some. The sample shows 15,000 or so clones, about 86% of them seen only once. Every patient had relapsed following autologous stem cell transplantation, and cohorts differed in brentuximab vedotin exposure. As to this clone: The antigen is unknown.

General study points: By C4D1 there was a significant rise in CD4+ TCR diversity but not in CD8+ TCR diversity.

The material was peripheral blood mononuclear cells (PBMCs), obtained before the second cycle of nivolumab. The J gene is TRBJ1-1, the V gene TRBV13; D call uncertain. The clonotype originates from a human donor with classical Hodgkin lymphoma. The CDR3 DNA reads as TGTGCCAGCAGCTTGATGGGCACTGAAGCTTTCTTT. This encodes CASSLMGTEAFF. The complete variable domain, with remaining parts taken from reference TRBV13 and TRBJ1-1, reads AAGVIQSPRHLIKEKRETATLKCYPIPRHDTVYWYQQGPGQDPQFLISFYEKMQSDKGSIPDRFSAQQFSDYHSELNMSSLELGDSALYFCASSLMGTEAFFGQGTRLTVV.